The following is a TCR beta chain sequence with its context. The data were obtained in a study of cytomegalovirus exposure and HLA in healthy donors. Researchers ran the PCR with 60 Vbeta and 13 Jbeta primers. The data were produced by immunoSEQ multiplex PCR, yet TCRdb's version contains in-frame clones alone and is incomplete. Among about 160,000 clones listed, 84% were seen once. Sequencing was carried out using PBMCs. The sequence derives from a man aged 25-40 years in good health and CMV-seronegative.

The DNA of the CDR3 is TGTGCCAGCAGTTTTGTGGGGGGAGTAGAGACCCAGTACTTC. This translates into CASSFVGGVETQYF. The chain couples TRBV27 to TRBJ2-5; tentative D call: TRBD2 (6 bases). Germline CDR1 is MNHEY and CDR2 is SMNVEV (reference sequence). V was shortened by 3 bases and J by 4 bases, with 12 bases between the two germline ends. The CDR3 is 14 residues long.